These 24 T cell receptor beta chains came from one sample sequenced in a study of CD4+ T cells in melanoma. Sequencing was performed with immunoSEQ multiplex PCR; in TCRdb, only in-frame clones are kept and a portion is missing. Counted here are nearly 50,000 clones, roughly 89% occurring once; the ten biggest clones make up 10% to 15%. The sequencing sample was made of peripheral blood. The receptors were sampled from a human donor with melanoma.

This chain uses TRBV21-1 with TRBJ1-6; the listed D gene, TRBD1, was not tested against the DNA. TRBV21-1 is assigned pseudogene status. This CDR3 is 15 amino acids long. The CDR3 coding sequence is TGTGCCAGCAGGTCTGGGCGACGTGATAATTCACCCCTCCACTTT. It codes for CASRSGRRDNSPLHF.

CDR3 protein: CASSLVQGPRPQYF. In DNA form, the CDR3 reads TGTGCCAGCAGCTTAGTGCAGGGCCCGAGACCCCAGTACTTC. The chain joins TRBV7-9 to TRBJ2-7; tentative D call: TRBD1 (5 bases). The ends were cut back, 1 base at V and 10 bases at J, with 17 bases in the middle. Germline V lookup: CDR1 SEHNR, CDR2 FQNEAQ (reference sequence). CDR3 length: 14 amino acids.

The chain couples TRBV9 to TRBJ1-3, with a tentative D call TRBD1 (6 bases). CDR3 length: 17 residues. V was pared by 1 base and J by 2 bases, with 16 bases between. Germline CDR1 and CDR2: SGDLS and YYNGEE. The CDR3 DNA reads TGTGCCAGCAGCGTATCGGGGGGACATTCGGCTGGAAACACCATATATTTT. Translated: CASSVSGGHSAGNTIYF. The full variable domain, completed using reference TRBV9 and TRBJ1-3, is DSGVTQTPKHLITATGQRVTLRCSPRSGDLSVYWYQQSLDQGLQFLIQYYNGEERAKGNILERFSAQQFPDLHSELNLSSLELGDSALYFCASSVSGGHSAGNTIYFGEGSWLTVV.

This chain uses TRBV4-2 with TRBJ1-2; TRBD1 matches 9 bases. The germline gives CDR1 LGHNA, CDR2 YNFKEQ. The trim removed 1 base at V and 7 bases at J, leaving 7 bases unmatched. The CDR3 contains 15 residues. This CDR3 is CASSQVTGGRVGYTF. CDR3 nucleotides: TGTGCCAGCAGCCAAGTCACAGGGGGCAGGGTTGGCTACACCTTC.

The chain uses TRBV27 and TRBJ1-1, with 8 positions matching TRBD1. The CDR3 consists of 13 residues. CDR1 is MNHEY and CDR2 is SMNVEV in the germline V gene (reference sequence). V dropped 3 bases and J dropped 4; count of bases not matched to a gene: 1. This CDR3 reads CASSFTGGTEAFF. The DNA for the CDR3 is TGTGCCAGCAGTTTCACAGGGGGCACTGAAGCTTTCTTT.

V and J are TRBV29-1 and TRBJ1-2; D is possibly TRBD1 (6 bases). Trimming shortened V by 5 bases and J by 6 bases, and 10 bases separated the two germline ends. CDR1 and CDR2 (germline): SQVTM, ANQGSEA. The CDR3 sequence is 11 residues long. CDR3 nucleotide sequence: TGCAGCGTTATAGGGGGGGATGGCTACACCTTC. Protein product: CSVIGGDGYTF.

The rearrangement joins TRBV2 to TRBJ2-7, with TRBD1 matching over 9 bases. Germline CDR1 and CDR2: SNHLY and FYNNEI. This CDR3 is 14 amino acids long. The trim removed 7 bases at V and 7 bases at J, leaving 11 bases unmatched. The chain's CDR3 is CASTGDRVRGEQYF. CDR3 DNA: TGTGCCAGCACGGGGGACAGGGTGAGGGGGGAGCAGTACTTC.

The chain joins TRBV6-6 to TRBJ1-5; a possible D gene is TRBD1 (6 bases). Trimming pared 6 bases from V and 4 bases from J, leaving 10 bases between. The CDR3 runs 13 residues. CDR1 is MNHNY, CDR2 SVGAGI, per germline (reference sequence). The CDR3 bases are TGTGCCAGCAGCAAACAGGGTAATCAGCCCCAGCATTTT. This codes for CASSKQGNQPQHF.

This clone turned up a few times. A much larger clone differs from this one at a single base, so this may be a read error. The identical CDR3 is also encoded by other nucleotide sequences in the sample. This chain uses TRBV7-6 with TRBJ1-1, with a weak D call TRBD1 (5 bases). Trimming left V 2 bases short and J 1 base short, with 5 bases between. The CDR3 contains 13 residues. Per germline, CDR1 SGHVS and CDR2 FNYEAQ. The CDR3 DNA reads as TGTGCCAGCAGCTTAAGGGGGAACACTGAAGCTTTCTTT. Amino acids: CASSLRGNTEAFF.

Only a few counts were recorded for this clone. The V and J genes are TRBV19 and TRBJ1-4, with 7 bases fitting TRBD1. In germline, CDR1 is LNHDA, CDR2 SQIVND (reference sequence). The CDR3 runs to 14 residues. The V and J ends lost 5 bases and 5 bases, in that order; junction bases with no gene match: 5. The CDR3 here is CASSLQGRNEKLFF. Written as DNA, the CDR3 is TGTGCCAGTAGTCTACAGGGGAGGAATGAAAAACTGTTTTTT.

The rearrangement joins TRBV6-4 to TRBJ1-5, with D possibly TRBD1 on 5 matching bases. This CDR3 is 13 amino acids long. Germline assignment: CDR1 MRHNA and CDR2 SNTAGT. V shed 3 bases and J shed 4 bases, with 7 bases lying between them. The DNA of the CDR3 is TGTGCCAGCAGTGAGGGGCTGAATCAGCCCCAGCATTTT. Its protein is CASSEGLNQPQHF.

V gene TRBV29-1 combines with J gene TRBJ2-2; D is possibly TRBD2 (5 bases). CDR1 and CDR2 from the germline V gene are SQVTM and ANQGSEA. The CDR3 contains 14 residues. The V gene lost 5 bases and the J gene lost 0 bases, with 10 bases spanning the gap. The CDR3 bases are TGCAGCGTTTACAAGGACTCGAACACCGGGGAGCTGTTTTTT. It specifies CSVYKDSNTGELFF.

In nucleotides, the CDR3 is TGTGCCAGCAGCGGATTCGAGGACGAGCAGTACTTC. Amino acids: CASSGFEDEQYF. The V gene is TRBV7-6, the J gene TRBJ2-7, with D hard to call. V was shortened by 5 bases and J by 5 bases, with 10 bases between the two germline ends. Looked up from germline, CDR1 is SGHVS and CDR2 is FNYEAQ. The CDR3 runs to 12 residues.

CDR3 DNA: TGTGCCAGCAGCTTTCAAGGGGCTCATTCACCCCTCCACTTT. It codes for CASSFQGAHSPLHF. The V call is TRBV7-2, the J call TRBJ1-6; possible D gene TRBD1, 5 bases. The V end was cut by 3 bases, the J end by 8 bases, with 11 bases between. Germline assignment: CDR1 SGHTA and CDR2 FQGNSA. CDR3 length: 14 residues.

The chain joins TRBV6-5 to TRBJ1-5; weak D call: TRBD1 (5 bases). Germline CDR1 reads MNHEY; CDR2 reads SVGAGI. The ends were cut back, 2 bases at V and 6 bases at J, with 11 bases in the middle. The CDR3 has 14 residues. CDR3 DNA: TGTGCCAGCAGTTACCGAGGGACGGCTCAGCCCCAGCATTTT. Translating it yields CASSYRGTAQPQHF.

The chain carries TRBV6-5 and TRBJ1-1; D not resolved. In germline, CDR1 is MNHEY, CDR2 SVGAGI. Trimming took off 3 bases at V and 1 base at J, with 6 bases between the two ends. This CDR3 spans 13 amino acids. Written as DNA, the CDR3 is TGTGCCAGCAGTTATATGGGGAACACTGAAGCTTTCTTT. Its translation: CASSYMGNTEAFF.

The genes are TRBV4-1 and TRBJ2-3, with D uncertain. Trimming removed 5 bases at V and 4 bases at J, with 7 bases between. CDR1 and CDR2 from the germline V gene are MGHRA and YSYEKL. CDR3 length: 12 amino acids. The CDR3 here is CASSSSADTQYF. DNA of the CDR3: TGCGCCAGCAGCTCCTCCGCAGATACGCAGTATTTT.

This chain links TRBV28 with TRBJ2-7, with D possibly TRBD2 on 6 matching bases. V was trimmed by 8 bases and J by 2 bases, leaving 13 bases between them. The germline V gene encodes CDR1 MDHEN and CDR2 SYDVKM. The CDR3 consists of 13 residues. CDR3 DNA sequence: TGTGCCAGCCGTAGCGGCCAGGCCTACGAGCAGTACTTC. It yields the protein CASRSGQAYEQYF.

In DNA, the CDR3 is TGTGCCAGCAGCTTAATCGTGAACACTGAAGCTTTCTTT. Translation gives CASSLIVNTEAFF. V and J are TRBV7-2 and TRBJ1-1; D gene ambiguous. Trimming took 2 bases from V and 0 from J, leaving 4 bases between them. The germline V gene has CDR1 SGHTA and CDR2 FQGNSA. The CDR3 sequence is 13 residues long.

The J gene is TRBJ2-7, the V gene TRBV10-2; 7 nucleotides align to TRBD1. Trimming took 5 bases from V and 3 from J; bases not matched to a gene: 13. This CDR3 has 16 residues. Germline V gene sequence: CDR1 WSHSY, CDR2 SAAADI. The CDR3 reads CASSPDREQPLYEQYF. CDR3 sequence (DNA): TGCGCCAGCAGTCCCGACAGGGAGCAACCTCTCTACGAGCAGTACTTC.

The rearrangement links TRBV7-9 to TRBJ2-3, with D tentatively TRBD2 (5 bases). Trimming took off 5 bases at V and 4 bases at J, with 16 bases between the two ends. The V gene's germline CDR1 is SEHNR and CDR2 FQNEAQ (reference sequence). This CDR3 is 15 amino acids long. CDR3 region: CASSVSIAGPDTQYF. In DNA form, the CDR3 reads TGTGCCAGCAGCGTAAGCATTGCGGGCCCAGATACGCAGTATTTT.

The genes are TRBV10-3 and TRBJ2-3, with D possibly matching TRBD2 (7 bases). Trimming removed 0 bases at V and 3 bases at J, with 13 bases between. The CDR3 runs 16 residues. CDR1 is ENHRY, CDR2 SYGVKD, per germline. The CDR3 DNA reads as TGTGCCATCAGTGAGTCGGCGGGGGCGGTGACAGATACGCAGTATTTT. It encodes CAISESAGAVTDTQYF.

The V call is TRBV9, the J call TRBJ1-3; D possibly corresponds to TRBD1 (6 bases). Germline CDR1 is SGDLS and CDR2 is YYNGEE. The CDR3 is 15 amino acids. The V gene lost 4 bases and the J gene lost 3 bases, with 14 bases spanning the gap. The CDR3 here is CASSPSPTGGNTIYF. In DNA, the CDR3 is TGTGCCAGCAGCCCATCGCCGACAGGTGGAAACACCATATATTTT.

V and J are TRBV10-2 and TRBJ2-7, with TRBD1 identical over 8 bases. CDR3 size: 16 residues. The V gene's germline CDR1 is WSHSY and CDR2 SAAADI. J was trimmed by 1 base and V by 3 bases; bases with no gene match: 8. The CDR3 coding sequence is TGCGCCAGCAGTGACGTGGGGGACAGGAGTTCCTACGAGCAGTACTTC. Amino acid sequence: CASSDVGDRSSYEQYF.